This passage covers 18 T cell receptor beta chains from one sample sequenced in a study of cytomegalovirus exposure and HLA in healthy donors. Amplification used 60 Vbeta primers and 13 Jbeta primers. Sequencing was performed with immunoSEQ multiplex PCR; in TCRdb, only in-frame clones are kept and a portion is missing. The repertoire holds fewer than 90,000 clones, with about 80% as singletons. Sample: PBMCs. Receptor source: a man aged 30-40 years in good health and CMV-seropositive.

This chain uses TRBV19 with TRBJ1-5; 10 bases agree with TRBD1. Germline CDR1 is LNHDA and CDR2 is SQIVND (reference sequence). The CDR3 has 16 amino acids. V lost 1 base and J lost 6; bases outside the gene matches: 6. CDR3 residues: CASSIGTTGGGQPQHF. CDR3 nucleotide sequence: TGTGCCAGTAGTATAGGGACGACAGGGGGCGGTCAGCCCCAGCATTTT.

This CDR3 is CASSPGQGNSPLHF. The CDR3 bases are TGTGCCAGCAGCCCCGGACAGGGCAATTCACCCCTCCACTTT. This sequence joins TRBV4-2 and TRBJ1-6; 8 nucleotides align to TRBD1. J gave up 7 bases and V 4 bases, and 3 bases lay outside the gene matches. Looked up from germline, CDR1 is LGHNA and CDR2 is YNFKEQ. This CDR3 comprises 14 residues.

This clone was detected only a few times. The chain recombines TRBV5-8 with TRBJ2-3, with TRBD2 matching 8 bases. V lost 4 bases, J lost 1 base, and 5 bases stayed unmatched. This CDR3 spans 15 amino acids. Germline V gives CDR1 SGHTS, CDR2 YDEGEE. The CDR3 DNA sequence: TGTGCCAGCAGCACCGGACTAGCTGGCACAGATACGCAGTATTTT. Encoded protein: CASSTGLAGTDTQYF.

The V call is TRBV7-2, the J call TRBJ2-1; tentatively, D is TRBD2 (7 bases). With 7 bases removed from V and 7 bases from J, the gap between germline ends came to 23 bases. Per germline, CDR1 SGHTA and CDR2 FQGNSA. The CDR3 loop spans 16 amino acids. CDR3 coding DNA: TGTGCCAGCACGGGGGGCCCGCGCGGGGGCTGGAATGAGCAGTTCTTC. Protein product: CASTGGPRGGWNEQFF.

This chain links TRBV27 with TRBJ1-3; D is ambiguous. The length of the CDR3 is 15 residues. Germline CDR1 MNHEY, CDR2 SMNVEV (reference sequence). Trimming stripped 0 bases from V and 0 bases from J, with 6 bases between. This CDR3 reads CASSLSPGSGNTIYF. CDR3 bases: TGTGCCAGCAGTTTATCACCAGGCTCTGGAAACACCATATATTTT.

This chain links TRBV19 with TRBJ1-6; D might be TRBD1 (5 bases). The germline V gene encodes CDR1 LNHDA and CDR2 SQIVND (reference sequence). Trimming cost V 7 bases and J 4 bases, with 14 bases left between them. This CDR3 has 15 amino acids. The CDR3 reads CASTAGGRYNSPLHF. As DNA, the CDR3 is TGTGCCAGTACCGCCGGGGGACGGTATAATTCACCCCTCCACTTT.

The chain carries TRBV28 and TRBJ1-1, with D possibly being TRBD1 (6 bases). The ends were cut back, 3 bases at V and 7 bases at J, with 9 bases in the middle. The CDR3 covers 12 residues. Germline CDR1 is MDHEN and CDR2 is SYDVKM. CDR3 region: CASSLGANEAFF. Written as DNA, the CDR3 is TGTGCCAGCAGTTTGGGGGCGAATGAAGCTTTCTTT. The whole variable domain, filled in from reference TRBV28 and TRBJ1-1, reads DVKVTQSSRYLVKRTGEKVFLECVQDMDHENMFWYRQDPGLGLRLIYFSYDVKMKEKGDIPEGYSVSREKKERFSLILESASTNQTSMYLCASSLGANEAFFGQGTRLTVV.

Only one count was recorded for this clone. This chain links TRBV6-5 with TRBJ1-2; D is uncertain. CDR3 length equals 16 residues. In germline, CDR1 is MNHEY, CDR2 SVGAGI. V lost 0 bases and J lost 7, with 18 bases in between. Here the CDR3 DNA reads TGTGCCAGCAGTTACTCCACGGCCGGGAGATATTTTGGCTACACCTTC. Its translation: CASSYSTAGRYFGYTF.

This clone was seen more than once but under ten times. This rearrangement joins TRBV9 to TRBJ2-1; D gene unclear. Trimming left V 0 bases short and J 1 base short, with 17 bases between. CDR1 and CDR2 from the germline V gene are SGDLS and YYNGEE. The CDR3 length is 18 residues. In DNA, the CDR3 is TGTGCCAGCAGCGTAGTTCCTAGTACCCGGAGATCCTACAATGAGCAGTTCTTC. Translation gives CASSVVPSTRRSYNEQFF.

The chain links TRBV7-6 to TRBJ1-2; tentative D call: TRBD1 (6 bases). V lost 4 bases and J 5 bases, leaving 8 bases between the germline ends. Germline CDR1 SGHVS, CDR2 FNYEAQ. This CDR3 is 12 amino acids long. The CDR3 loop is CASSSTGYGYTF. The DNA of the CDR3 is TGTGCCAGCAGCTCGACAGGTTATGGCTACACCTTC.

This rearrangement joins TRBV29-1 to TRBJ2-7; 7 bases are a match to TRBD1. J lost 1 base, V lost 3 bases, and 3 bases had no gene match. The CDR3 totals 13 residues. Germline CDR1 is SQVTM and CDR2 is ANQGSEA. As DNA, the CDR3 is TGCAGCGTTGATGGGGACAGTTCCTACGAGCAGTACTTC. Protein: CSVDGDSSYEQYF.

This chain uses TRBV19 with TRBJ1-1; D is possibly TRBD1 (5 bases). Germline CDR1 LNHDA, CDR2 SQIVND (reference sequence). This CDR3 is built from 12 residues. Trimming pared 5 bases from V and 4 bases from J, leaving 8 bases between. DNA of the CDR3: TGTGCCAGTAGTCCCCAGGGCACTGAAGCTTTCTTT. It specifies CASSPQGTEAFF. Full variable domain (missing parts from reference TRBV19 and TRBJ1-1): DGGITQSPKYLFRKEGQNVTLSCEQNLNHDAMYWYRQDPGQGLRLIYYSQIVNDFQKGDIAEGYSVSREKKESFPLTVTSAQKNPTAFYLCASSPQGTEAFFGQGTRLTVV.

The rearrangement joins TRBV19 to TRBJ2-7; 7 bases align to TRBD2. Germline loops: CDR1 LNHDA, CDR2 SQIVND (reference sequence). Trimming at V came to 6 bases and at J to 3 bases, leaving 11 bases not matched to a gene. The CDR3 sequence is 15 residues long. The chain's CDR3 is CASSLIGASGYEQYF. In DNA form, the CDR3 reads TGTGCCAGTAGCCTCATTGGGGCTAGCGGCTACGAGCAGTACTTC.

J is TRBJ2-1 and V is TRBV18; the D gene is possibly TRBD1 (5 bases). The V gene's germline CDR1 is KGHSH and CDR2 LQKENI. The CDR3 runs 15 residues. Trimming stripped 3 bases from V and 7 bases from J, with 16 bases between. The CDR3 is CASSPRTFVENEQFF. The CDR3 nucleotides read TGTGCCAGCTCACCGAGGACATTTGTCGAGAATGAGCAGTTCTTC.

This chain connects TRBV9 to TRBJ1-1; D is perhaps TRBD1 (5 bases). This CDR3 region has 14 residues. Trimming left V 0 bases short and J 5 bases short, with 11 bases between. Germline CDR1 is SGDLS and CDR2 is YYNGEE. The CDR3 protein is CASSVGRVRTEAFF. The CDR3 DNA sequence: TGTGCCAGCAGCGTAGGCAGGGTGAGGACTGAAGCTTTCTTT.

This chain connects TRBV11-2 to TRBJ1-1, with D hard to call. Deletions cut 5 bases from V and 7 bases from J, with 17 bases between. In germline, CDR1 is SGHAT, CDR2 FQNNGV. The CDR3 totals 14 residues. CDR3 region: CASSPRSGSSEAFF. In DNA form, the CDR3 reads TGTGCCAGCAGCCCAAGATCGGGGAGCAGTGAAGCTTTCTTT. The full variable domain, its missing parts supplied by reference TRBV11-2 and TRBJ1-1, is EAGVAQSPRYKIIEKRQSVAFWCNPISGHATLYWYQQILGQGPKLLIQFQNNGVVDDSQLPKDRFSAERLKGVDSTLKIQPAKLEDSAVYLCASSPRSGSSEAFFGQGTRLTVV.

This rearrangement joins TRBV4-3 to TRBJ2-7; a weak D match, TRBD2 (6 bases). Trimming cost V 1 base and J 1 base, with 11 bases left between them. Germline V CDR1 and CDR2: LGHNA, YSLEER. The CDR3 totals 15 residues. CDR3 DNA sequence: TGCGCCAGCAGCCAAGGACTAGTTACTTCCTACGAGCAGTACTTC. Protein product: CASSQGLVTSYEQYF.

The genes are TRBV30 and TRBJ2-7, with 12 nucleotides matching TRBD1. The V segment lost 1 base and the J segment 4 bases; nucleotides outside the gene matches: 8. This CDR3 comprises 16 residues. The germline V gene has CDR1 GTSNPN and CDR2 SVGIG (reference sequence). The CDR3 coding sequence is TGTGCCTGGAGTGGAGTCCGGGACAGGGGGCGGTACGAGCAGTACTTC. Encoded protein: CAWSGVRDRGRYEQYF.